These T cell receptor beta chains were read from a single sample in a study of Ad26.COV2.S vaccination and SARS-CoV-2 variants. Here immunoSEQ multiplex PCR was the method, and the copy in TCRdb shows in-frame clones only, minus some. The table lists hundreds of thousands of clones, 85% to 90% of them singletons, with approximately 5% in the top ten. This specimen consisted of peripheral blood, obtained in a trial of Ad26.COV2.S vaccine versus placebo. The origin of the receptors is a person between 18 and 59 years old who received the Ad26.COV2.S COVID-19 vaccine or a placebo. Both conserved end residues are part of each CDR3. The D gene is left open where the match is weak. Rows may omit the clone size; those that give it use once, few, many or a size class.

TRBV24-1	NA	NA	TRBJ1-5	CATSDNRVSNQPQHF	TGTGCCACCAGTGACAACAGGGTGTCCAATCAGCCCCAGCATTTT
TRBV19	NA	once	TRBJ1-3	CASRERGPYSGNTIYF	TGTGCCAGCCGAGAGAGGGGACCCTACTCTGGAAACACCATATATTTT
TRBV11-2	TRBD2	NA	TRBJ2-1	CASSLVAGVQNEQFF	TGTGCCAGCAGCTTAGTAGCGGGAGTCCAAAATGAGCAGTTCTTC
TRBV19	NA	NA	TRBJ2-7	CASRKSPQSGEQYF	TGTGCCAGTAGAAAGAGTCCCCAGAGTGGGGAGCAGTACTTC
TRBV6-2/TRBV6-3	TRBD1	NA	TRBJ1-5	CASSAQGYQPQHF	TGTGCCAGCAGTGCACAGGGGTATCAGCCCCAGCATTTT
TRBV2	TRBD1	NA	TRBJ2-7	CASSGQGSYYEQYF	TGTGCCAGCAGTGGACAGGGAAGTTACTACGAGCAGTACTTC
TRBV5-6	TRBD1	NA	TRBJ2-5	CASSLGTGVETQYF	TGTGCCAGCAGCTTGGGGACAGGGGTTGAGACCCAGTACTTC
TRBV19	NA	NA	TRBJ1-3	CASRSGSSGNTIYF	TGTGCCAGTAGATCAGGGAGCTCTGGAAACACCATATATTTT
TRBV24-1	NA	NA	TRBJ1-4	CATSRPYSLMGKLFF	TGTGCCACCAGCCGGCCCTACAGTCTGATGGGAAAACTGTTTTTT
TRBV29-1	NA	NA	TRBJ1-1	CSVDDGGSTEAFF	TGCAGCGTTGATGACGGAGGGAGCACTGAAGCTTTCTTT
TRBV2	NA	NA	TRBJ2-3	CASSLSPDTQYF	TGTGCCAGCAGTCTTTCTCCAGATACGCAGTATTTT
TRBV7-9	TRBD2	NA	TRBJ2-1	CASSNGGSHDNEQFF	TGTGCCAGCAGCAATGGCGGGAGCCACGACAATGAGCAGTTCTTC
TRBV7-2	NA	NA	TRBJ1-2	CASSLAPGDYGYTF	TGTGCCAGCAGCTTAGCCCCAGGGGACTATGGCTACACCTTC
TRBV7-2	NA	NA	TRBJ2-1	CASSTGGGIHNEQFF	TGTGCCAGCAGCACAGGGGGGGGCATTCACAATGAGCAGTTCTTC
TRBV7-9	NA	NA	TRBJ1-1	CASSRGTFTEAFF	TGTGCCAGCAGCCGCGGGACTTTCACTGAAGCTTTCTTT
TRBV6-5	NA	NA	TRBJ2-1	CASSREGYNEQFF	TGTGCCAGCAGTCGAGAGGGGTACAATGAGCAGTTCTTC
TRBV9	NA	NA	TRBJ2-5	CASSVGVGEQETQYF	TGTGCCAGCAGCGTAGGGGTCGGAGAACAAGAGACCCAGTACTTC
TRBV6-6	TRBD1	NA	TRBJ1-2	CASSPDRAPNYGYTF	TGTGCCAGCAGCCCGGACAGGGCACCCAACTATGGCTACACCTTC
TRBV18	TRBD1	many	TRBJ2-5	CASSQDRGRETQYF	TGTGCCAGCTCCCAGGACAGGGGGCGAGAGACCCAGTACTTC
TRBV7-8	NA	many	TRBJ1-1	CASSLDLAPGEAFF	TGTGCCAGCAGCTTAGATTTGGCCCCCGGCGAGGCTTTCTTT
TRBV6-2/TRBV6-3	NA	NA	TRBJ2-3	CASSIWSRGSTDTQYF	TGTGCCAGCAGTATTTGGTCTCGGGGCAGCACAGATACGCAGTATTTT
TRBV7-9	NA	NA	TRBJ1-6	CASSLAAGRDSPLHF	TGTGCCAGCAGCTTAGCCGCAGGGAGGGATTCACCCCTCCACTTT
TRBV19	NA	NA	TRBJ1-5	CASSSSWDDSNQPQHF	TGTGCCAGTAGTTCCTCGTGGGACGATAGCAATCAGCCCCAGCATTTT
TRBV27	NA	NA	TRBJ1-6	CASSFTTEALVRLHF	TGTGCCAGCAGTTTTACGACTGAGGCCCTCGTAAGGCTCCACTTT
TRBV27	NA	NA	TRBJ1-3	CASSLSRSSGNTIYF	TGTGCCAGCAGTTTAAGCCGAAGCTCTGGAAACACCATATATTTT
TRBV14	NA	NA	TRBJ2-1	CASSLGNEQFF	TGTGCCAGCAGCCTGGGCAATGAGCAGTTCTTC
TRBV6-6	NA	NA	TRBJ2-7	CASSYSMAEQYF	TGTGCCAGCAGTTACTCGATGGCCGAGCAGTACTTC
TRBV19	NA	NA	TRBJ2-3	CASSLQGLSTDTQYF	TGTGCCAGTAGTCTACAGGGACTTAGCACAGATACGCAGTATTTT